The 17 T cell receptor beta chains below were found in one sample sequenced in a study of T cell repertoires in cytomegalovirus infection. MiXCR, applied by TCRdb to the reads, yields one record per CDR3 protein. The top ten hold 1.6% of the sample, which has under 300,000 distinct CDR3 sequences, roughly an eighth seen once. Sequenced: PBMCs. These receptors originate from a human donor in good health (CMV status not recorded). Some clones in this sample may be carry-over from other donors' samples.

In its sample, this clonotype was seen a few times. CDR3 DNA sequence: TGTGCCAGCAGCCTCACGGACAGGGCCACTGAAGCTTTCTTT. It translates to CASSLTDRATEAFF. The chain is built from TRBV3-1 and TRBJ1-1, with TRBD1 matching 8 bases. This CDR3 contains 14 residues. Germline CDR1 is LGHDT and CDR2 is YNNKEL (reference sequence). Trimming took 4 bases from V and 4 from J; bases not matched to a gene: 5.

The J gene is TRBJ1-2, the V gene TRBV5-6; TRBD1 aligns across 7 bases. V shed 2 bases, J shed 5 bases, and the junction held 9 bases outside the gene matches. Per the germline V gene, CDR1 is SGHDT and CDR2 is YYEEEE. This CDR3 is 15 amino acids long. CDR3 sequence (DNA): TGTGCCAGCAGCTTTATGGCCGAACAGGGGTATGGCTACACCTTC. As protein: CASSFMAEQGYGYTF. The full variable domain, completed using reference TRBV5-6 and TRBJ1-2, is DAGVTQSPTHLIKTRGQQVTLRCSPKSGHDTVSWYQQALGQGPQFIFQYYEEEERQRGNFPDRFSGHQFPNYSSELNVNALLLGDSALYLCASSFMAEQGYGYTFGSGTRLTVV.

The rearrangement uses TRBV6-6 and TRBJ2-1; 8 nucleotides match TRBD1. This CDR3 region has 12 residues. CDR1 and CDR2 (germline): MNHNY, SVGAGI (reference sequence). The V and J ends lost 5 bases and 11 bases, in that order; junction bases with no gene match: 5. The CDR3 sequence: CASSPGQGKQFF. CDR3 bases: TGTGCCAGCAGTCCTGGACAGGGTAAGCAGTTCTTC.

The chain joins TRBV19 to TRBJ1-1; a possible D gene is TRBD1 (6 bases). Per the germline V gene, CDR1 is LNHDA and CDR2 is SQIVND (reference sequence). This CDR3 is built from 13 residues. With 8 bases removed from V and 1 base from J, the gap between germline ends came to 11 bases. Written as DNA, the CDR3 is TGTGCCAGTGGGGACACGGGGAACACTGAAGCTTTCTTT. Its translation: CASGDTGNTEAFF. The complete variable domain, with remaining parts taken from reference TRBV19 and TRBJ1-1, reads DGGITQSPKYLFRKEGQNVTLSCEQNLNHDAMYWYRQDPGQGLRLIYYSQIVNDFQKGDIAEGYSVSREKKESFPLTVTSAQKNPTAFYLCASGDTGNTEAFFGQGTRLTVV.

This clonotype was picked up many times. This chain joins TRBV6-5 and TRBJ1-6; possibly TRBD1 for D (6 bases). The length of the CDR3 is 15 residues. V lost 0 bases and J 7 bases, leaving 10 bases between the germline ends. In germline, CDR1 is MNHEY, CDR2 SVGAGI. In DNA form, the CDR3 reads TGTGCCAGCAGTTACTCAGAGGGACAAAATTCACCCCTCCACTTT. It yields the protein CASSYSEGQNSPLHF.

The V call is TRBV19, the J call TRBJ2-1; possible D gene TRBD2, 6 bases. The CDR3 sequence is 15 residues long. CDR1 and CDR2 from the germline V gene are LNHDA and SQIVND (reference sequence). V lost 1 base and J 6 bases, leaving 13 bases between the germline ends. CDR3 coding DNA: TGTGCCAGTAGTATAGGTCCGGGAGTTCCCAATGAGCAGTTCTTC. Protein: CASSIGPGVPNEQFF.

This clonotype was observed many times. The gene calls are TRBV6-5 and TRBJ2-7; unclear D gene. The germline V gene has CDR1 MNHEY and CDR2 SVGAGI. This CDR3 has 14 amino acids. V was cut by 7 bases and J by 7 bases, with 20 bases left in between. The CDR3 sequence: CASTATEPRKEQYF. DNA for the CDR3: TGTGCCAGCACCGCAACAGAACCTAGAAAAGAGCAGTACTTC.

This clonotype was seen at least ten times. The CDR3 nucleotides read TGTGCCAGCAGTTTAAGCGGACTAGCGCCTAGCTCCTACAATGAGCAGTTCTTC. Protein: CASSLSGLAPSSYNEQFF. The rearrangement uses TRBV28 and TRBJ2-1; TRBD2 matches 9 bases. V was pared by 2 bases and J by 0 bases, with 8 bases of the junction left unmatched. Germline V gives CDR1 MDHEN, CDR2 SYDVKM. The CDR3 sequence is 18 residues long.

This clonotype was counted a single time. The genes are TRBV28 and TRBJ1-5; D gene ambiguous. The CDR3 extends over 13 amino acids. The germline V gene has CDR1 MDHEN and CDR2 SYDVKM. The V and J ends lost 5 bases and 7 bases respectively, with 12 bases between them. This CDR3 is CASSSQRRQPQHF. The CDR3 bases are TGTGCCAGCAGTAGTCAAAGGAGGCAGCCCCAGCATTTT.

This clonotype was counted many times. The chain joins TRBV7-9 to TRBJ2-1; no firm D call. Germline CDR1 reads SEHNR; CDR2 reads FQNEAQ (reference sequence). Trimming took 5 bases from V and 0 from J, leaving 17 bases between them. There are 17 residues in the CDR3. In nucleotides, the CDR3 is TGTGCCAGCAGCCTGGACGGTCCCAGAGGCTCCTACAATGAGCAGTTCTTC. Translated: CASSLDGPRGSYNEQFF.

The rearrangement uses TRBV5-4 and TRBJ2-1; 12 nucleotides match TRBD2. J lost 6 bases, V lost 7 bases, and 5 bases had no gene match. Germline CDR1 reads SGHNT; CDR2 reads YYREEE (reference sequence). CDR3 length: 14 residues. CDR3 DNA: TGTGCCAGCGGACTGGGACTAGCGGGCAATGAGCAGTTCTTC. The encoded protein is CASGLGLAGNEQFF.

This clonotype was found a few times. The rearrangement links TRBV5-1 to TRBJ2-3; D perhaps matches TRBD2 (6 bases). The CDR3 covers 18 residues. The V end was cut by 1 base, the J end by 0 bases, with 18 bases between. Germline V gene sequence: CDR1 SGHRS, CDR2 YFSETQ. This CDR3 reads CASSLRPTLSGSTDTQYF. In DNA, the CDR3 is TGCGCCAGCAGCTTGAGACCCACTCTTAGCGGCAGCACAGATACGCAGTATTTT.

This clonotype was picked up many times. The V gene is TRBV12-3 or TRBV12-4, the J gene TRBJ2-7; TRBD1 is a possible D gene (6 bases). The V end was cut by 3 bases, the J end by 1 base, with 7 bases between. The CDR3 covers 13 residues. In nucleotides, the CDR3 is TGTGCCAGCAGTTTCGGGACATCCTACGAGCAGTACTTC. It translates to CASSFGTSYEQYF.

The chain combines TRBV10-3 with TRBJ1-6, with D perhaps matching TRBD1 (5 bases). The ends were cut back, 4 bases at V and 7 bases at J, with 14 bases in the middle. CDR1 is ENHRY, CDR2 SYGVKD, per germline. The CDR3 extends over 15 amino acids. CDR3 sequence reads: CAISAWDRGNSPLHF. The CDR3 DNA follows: TGTGCCATCAGTGCTTGGGATAGGGGAAATTCACCCCTCCACTTT.

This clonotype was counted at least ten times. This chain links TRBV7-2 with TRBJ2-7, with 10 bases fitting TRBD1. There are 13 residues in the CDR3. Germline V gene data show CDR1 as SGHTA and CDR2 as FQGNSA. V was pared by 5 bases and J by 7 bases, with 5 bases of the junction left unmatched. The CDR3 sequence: CASSTRGQGEQYF. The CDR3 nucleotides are TGTGCCAGCAGCACAAGGGGACAGGGGGAGCAGTACTTC.

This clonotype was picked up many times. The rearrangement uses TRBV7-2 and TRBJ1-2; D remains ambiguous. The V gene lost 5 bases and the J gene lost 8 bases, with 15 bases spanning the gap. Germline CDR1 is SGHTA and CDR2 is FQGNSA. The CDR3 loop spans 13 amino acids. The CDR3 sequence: CASSARGRRGYTF. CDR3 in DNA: TGTGCCAGCAGCGCAAGAGGGAGAAGAGGCTACACCTTC. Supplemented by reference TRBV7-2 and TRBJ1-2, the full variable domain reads GAGVSQSPSNKVTEKGKDVELRCDPISGHTALYWYRQSLGQGLEFLIYFQGNSAPDKSGLPSDRFSAERTGGSVSTLTIQRTQQEDSAVYLCASSARGRRGYTFGSGTRLTVV.

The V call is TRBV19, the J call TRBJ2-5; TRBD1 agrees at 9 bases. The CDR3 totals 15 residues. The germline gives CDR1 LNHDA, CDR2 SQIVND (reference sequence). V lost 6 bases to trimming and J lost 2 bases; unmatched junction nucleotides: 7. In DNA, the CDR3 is TGTGCCAGTAGCCCCGGGACAGGGTTTCAAGAGACCCAGTACTTC. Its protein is CASSPGTGFQETQYF.